These 23 T cell receptor beta chains were sequenced from one sample in a study of blood T cell repertoires in COVID-19. Profiling relied on immunoSEQ multiplex PCR, and the TCRdb table lists in-frame clones only, not all of them. This repertoire shows over 70,000 clones, roughly 80% found once; its top ten account for about half. Sequenced sample: peripheral blood. All receptors derive from a human donor in a cohort sampled during active COVID-19.

The chain couples TRBV4-3 to TRBJ2-7; TRBD2 is a possible D gene (6 bases). Per germline, CDR1 LGHNA and CDR2 YSLEER. The CDR3 loop spans 13 amino acids. V was shortened by 1 base and J by 7 bases, with 11 bases between the two germline ends. CDR3 sequence reads: CASSQAVGGEQYF. The DNA for the CDR3 is TGCGCCAGCAGCCAAGCGGTCGGGGGAGAGCAGTACTTC.

The J gene is TRBJ2-5, the V gene TRBV29-1; 7 bases match TRBD2. CDR3 length equals 14 residues. The trim removed 5 bases at V and 4 bases at J, leaving 10 bases unmatched. Germline V gives CDR1 SQVTM, CDR2 ANQGSEA. CDR3 residues: CSVRAGASPETQYF. The CDR3 region has the DNA TGCAGCGTTAGGGCGGGAGCTTCGCCAGAGACCCAGTACTTC.

Ten or more counts support this clone. The chain combines TRBV4-3 with TRBJ1-4; D unclear. The germline gives CDR1 LGHNA, CDR2 YSLEER. V was trimmed by 0 bases and J by 14 bases, leaving 10 bases between them. This CDR3 is built from 12 residues. The CDR3 is CASSQDGSALFF. The CDR3 DNA sequence: TGCGCCAGCAGCCAAGATGGGAGTGCGCTGTTTTTT.

V is TRBV27 and J is TRBJ2-7; D is perhaps TRBD2 (6 bases). From germline, CDR1 is MNHEY and CDR2 SMNVEV (reference sequence). The V end lost 5 bases, the J end lost 7 bases, and 18 bases lay between the germline ends. This CDR3 has 14 residues. The CDR3 DNA follows: TGTGCCAGCAGTGCCCTTGCGGGATCAGGGGAGCAGTACTTC. Amino acids: CASSALAGSGEQYF.

The V and J genes are TRBV19 and TRBJ2-7; a weak D match, TRBD1 (6 bases). The CDR3 runs 14 residues. V was trimmed by 8 bases and J by 3 bases, leaving 17 bases between them. Germline V lookup: CDR1 LNHDA, CDR2 SQIVND (reference sequence). CDR3 sequence reads: CASGVGTYNYEQYF. The CDR3 nucleotides read TGTGCCAGTGGGGTCGGGACATATAACTACGAGCAGTACTTC.

The CDR3 sequence: CASSGPSRTDTQYF. CDR3 sequence (DNA): TGTGCCAGCAGCGGTCCATCCCGCACAGATACGCAGTATTTT. This rearrangement joins TRBV27 to TRBJ2-3, with no clear D. V was clipped by 6 bases and J by 1 base, with 11 bases between them. CDR3 length equals 14 residues. CDR1 and CDR2 from the germline V gene are MNHEY and SMNVEV (reference sequence).

The genes are TRBV19 and TRBJ1-5, with 7 bases lining up with TRBD1. V dropped 6 bases and J dropped 3; count of bases not matched to a gene: 2. CDR1 and CDR2 from the germline V gene are LNHDA and SQIVND (reference sequence). The CDR3 has 13 residues. The chain's CDR3 is CASRGTVNQPQHF. Written as DNA, the CDR3 is TGTGCCAGTAGAGGGACAGTCAATCAGCCCCAGCATTTT.

This clone was found a few times. This chain links TRBV25-1 with TRBJ2-1, with a weak D call TRBD1 (6 bases). Trimming cost V 3 bases and J 8 bases, with 20 bases left between them. Per the germline V gene, CDR1 is MGHDK and CDR2 is SYGVNS. CDR3 length: 16 residues. CDR3 nucleotides: TGTGCCAGCAGTGACCCACGGCGGAAACAGGGCTATGAGCAGTTCTTC. Encoded protein: CASSDPRRKQGYEQFF.

J is TRBJ2-3 and V is TRBV11-2; TRBD2 might be the D (5 bases). The CDR3 extends over 14 amino acids. Germline CDR1 and CDR2: SGHAT and FQNNGV. The V and J ends lost 6 bases and 6 bases respectively, with 16 bases between them. Here the CDR3 reads CASRRRGNFDTQYF. CDR3 coding DNA: TGTGCCAGCAGACGTCGGGGAAATTTCGATACGCAGTATTTT.

The chain combines TRBV7-2 with TRBJ1-1; a weak D match, TRBD1 (5 bases). Deletions cut 2 bases from V and 1 base from J, with 14 bases between. Germline V gives CDR1 SGHTA, CDR2 FQGNSA. The CDR3 spans 16 residues. This CDR3 reads CASSLPAGRPNTEAFF. The CDR3 nucleotides are TGTGCCAGCAGCTTACCCGCGGGGCGGCCGAACACTGAAGCTTTCTTT.

This chain links TRBV29-1 with TRBJ1-2, with TRBD1 as a possible D gene (6 bases). The germline V and J ends were trimmed by 0 bases and 5 bases, with 10 bases remaining between them. Germline CDR1 SQVTM, CDR2 ANQGSEA. The CDR3 runs 13 residues. The CDR3 DNA follows: TGCAGCGTTGAAGATCTTGGACAGTATGGCTACACCTTC. Its protein product is CSVEDLGQYGYTF. Filled out from reference TRBV29-1 and TRBJ1-2, the complete variable domain reads SAVISQKPSRDICQRGTSLTIQCQVDSQVTMMFWYRQQPGQSLTLIATANQGSEATYESGFVIDKFPISRPNLTFSTLTVSNMSPEDSSIYLCSVEDLGQYGYTFGSGTRLTVV.

This rearrangement joins TRBV3-1 (or the pseudogene TRBV3-2) to TRBJ2-1; the match to TRBD2 covers 12 bases. V lost 2 bases to trimming and J lost 4 bases; unmatched junction nucleotides: 6. Germline V lookup: CDR1 LGHDT, CDR2 YNNKEL (reference sequence). The CDR3 consists of 17 residues. For the CDR3, the DNA is TGTGCCAGCAGCCAAAAGGGACTAGCGGGCGTATACAATGAGCAGTTCTTC. Translating it yields CASSQKGLAGVYNEQFF.

Notes on this clone: At one end, the junction sequence differs from germline, possibly due to a read error. V gene TRBV7-7 combines with J gene TRBJ2-2, with 7 bases identical to TRBD2. The CDR3 consists of 15 residues. CDR1 and CDR2 (germline): SSHAT, FNYEAQ (reference sequence). CDR3 in DNA: TGTGCTAGCAGCAAGGGACTACTGAACACCGGGGAGCTGTTTTTT. This encodes CASSKGLLNTGELFF.

The chain couples TRBV2 to TRBJ2-7, with 10 positions matching TRBD2. There are 16 residues in the CDR3. Germline lookup yields CDR1 SNHLY and CDR2 FYNNEI. The V gene end was trimmed by 2 bases and the J gene end by 9 bases; junction bases not matched to a gene: 13. CDR3 sequence reads: CASSEWASGSRGRQYF. The CDR3 DNA is TGTGCCAGCAGTGAATGGGCTAGCGGGAGCCGAGGGCGGCAGTACTTC.

This rearrangement joins TRBV7-8 to TRBJ2-7, with 10 bases identical to TRBD2. J gave up 3 bases and V 1 base, and 6 bases lay outside the gene matches. CDR3 size: 16 residues. The germline V gene encodes CDR1 SGHVS and CDR2 FQNEAQ. The CDR3 region has the DNA TGTGCCAGCAGCTTAGGTCTAGCGGGAGAATTCTACGAGCAGTACTTC. Encoded protein: CASSLGLAGEFYEQYF.

Only a few counts were recorded for this clone. The chain links TRBV19 to TRBJ2-7, with 14 positions matching TRBD2. There are 15 residues in the CDR3. V trimming: 6 bases; J trimming: 5 bases; junction bases outside the gene matches: 6. CDR1 LNHDA and CDR2 SQIVND come from the germline V gene (reference sequence). CDR3 bases: TGTGCCAGTAGACGGACTAGCGGGAGGCATGACGAGCAGTACTTC. Protein sequence: CASRRTSGRHDEQYF.

This clone came up many times. The chain combines TRBV5-1 with TRBJ2-1, with D unresolved. From germline, CDR1 is SGHRS and CDR2 YFSETQ. This CDR3 spans 12 amino acids. Trimming removed 5 bases at V and 5 bases at J, with 8 bases between. The CDR3: CASSPTDNEQFF. The CDR3 DNA sequence: TGCGCCAGCAGTCCTACGGACAATGAGCAGTTCTTC.

This clone turned up a few times. V gene TRBV2 combines with J gene TRBJ2-7; 8 bases agree with TRBD1. This CDR3 contains 16 residues. Germline CDR1 is SNHLY and CDR2 is FYNNEI. The ends lost 4 bases at V and 3 bases at J; junction bases unmatched: 11. CDR3 sequence reads: CASSGAGTGDNYEQYF. The CDR3 DNA follows: TGTGCCAGCAGTGGGGCCGGGACAGGCGATAACTACGAGCAGTACTTC.

The chain links TRBV3-1 (or the pseudogene TRBV3-2) to TRBJ1-2, with 9 bases that match TRBD1. Trimming cost V 5 bases and J 4 bases; bases outside gene matches: 8. This CDR3 spans 15 amino acids. Germline V CDR1 and CDR2: LGHDT, YNNKEL (reference sequence). The CDR3 DNA sequence: TGTGCCAGCAGCGAACTCGCGGGACAGGGCTATGGCTACACCTTC. Protein: CASSELAGQGYGYTF.

The chain combines TRBV11-1 with TRBJ2-7; 8 bases are a match to TRBD1. The germline V gene has CDR1 SGHAT and CDR2 FQDESV (reference sequence). With 5 bases clipped from V and 5 bases from J, the junction kept 8 bases outside the gene matches. The CDR3 covers 14 residues. The CDR3 DNA reads as TGTGCCAGCAGCCAAGACAGGGGTCGCCACGAGCAGTACTTC. This gives the protein CASSQDRGRHEQYF.

The chain combines TRBV5-1 with TRBJ2-7, with 8 bases aligning to TRBD1. After removal of 2 bases from V and 6 bases from J, the junction contained 4 bases not matched to a gene. The CDR3 is 13 amino acids. CDR1 and CDR2 from the germline V gene are SGHRS and YFSETQ. CDR3 nucleotide sequence: TGCGCCAGCAGCTTTACAGGGGGAGGCGAGCAGTACTTC. Protein sequence: CASSFTGGGEQYF.

The chain couples TRBV12-3 or TRBV12-4 to TRBJ1-5; perhaps TRBD1 as D (5 bases). The CDR3 covers 13 residues. V lost 7 bases to trimming and J lost 6 bases, with 13 bases between them. This CDR3 reads CASKEGTAQPQHF. The CDR3 DNA reads TGTGCCAGCAAGGAGGGGACTGCTCAGCCCCAGCATTTT.

This chain connects TRBV7-6 to TRBJ2-7; 7 nucleotides agree with TRBD2. The CDR3 is 15 amino acids. Germline V gene data show CDR1 as SGHVS and CDR2 as FNYEAQ. The V and J ends lost 5 bases and 3 bases, in that order; junction bases with no gene match: 10. The CDR3 region is CASSTDGGSGYEQYF. CDR3 coding DNA: TGTGCCAGCAGCACCGACGGGGGGTCCGGCTACGAGCAGTACTTC.